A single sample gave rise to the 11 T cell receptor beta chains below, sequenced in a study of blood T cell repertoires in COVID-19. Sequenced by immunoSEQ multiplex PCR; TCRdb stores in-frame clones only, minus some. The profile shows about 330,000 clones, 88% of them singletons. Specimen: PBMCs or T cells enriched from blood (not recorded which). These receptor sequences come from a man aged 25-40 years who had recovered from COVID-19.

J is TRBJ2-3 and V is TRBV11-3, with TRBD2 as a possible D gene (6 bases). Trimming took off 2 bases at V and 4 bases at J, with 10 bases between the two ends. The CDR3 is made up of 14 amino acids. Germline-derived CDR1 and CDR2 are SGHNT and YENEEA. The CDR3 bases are TGTGCCAGCAGCTTACGGGAGACTTCAGATACGCAGTATTTT. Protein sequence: CASSLRETSDTQYF.

The CDR3 region has the DNA TGTGCCAGCAGCGAGACAGCGACCTACGAGCAGTACTTC. Protein product: CASSETATYEQYF. V usage is TRBV5-6 and J usage is TRBJ2-7, with D possibly being TRBD1 (5 bases). The CDR3 is 13 residues long. V gave up 4 bases and J gave up 2 bases, with 10 bases separating them. Per the germline V gene, CDR1 is SGHDT and CDR2 is YYEEEE.

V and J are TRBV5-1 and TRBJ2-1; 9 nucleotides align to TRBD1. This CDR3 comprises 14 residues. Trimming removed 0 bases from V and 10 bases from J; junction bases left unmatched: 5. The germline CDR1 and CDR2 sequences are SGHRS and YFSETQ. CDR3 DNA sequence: TGCGCCAGCAGCTTGGGGACAGGGGCTTCCGAGCAGTTCTTC. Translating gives CASSLGTGASEQFF. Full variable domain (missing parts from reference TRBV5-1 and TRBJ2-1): KAGVTQTPRYLIKTRGQQVTLSCSPISGHRSVSWYQQTPGQGLQFLFEYFSETQRNKGNFPGRFSGRQFSNSRSEMNVSTLELGDSALYLCASSLGTGASEQFFGPGTRLTVL.

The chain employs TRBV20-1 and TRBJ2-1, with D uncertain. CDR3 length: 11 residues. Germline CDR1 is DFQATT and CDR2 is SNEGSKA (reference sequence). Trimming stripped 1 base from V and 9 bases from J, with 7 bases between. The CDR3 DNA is TGCAGTGCTAGAGTTCAGCGTGAGCAGTTCTTC. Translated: CSARVQREQFF.

The CDR3 nucleotides are TGCGCCAGCAGCTTGGCGGCGGGTAATACGAACACCGGGGAGCTGTTTTTT. Translated, it gives CASSLAAGNTNTGELFF. The chain combines TRBV5-1 with TRBJ2-2; perhaps TRBD2 as D (5 bases). This CDR3 contains 17 residues. V shed 0 bases and J shed 0 bases, with 12 bases lying between them. Germline V CDR1 and CDR2: SGHRS, YFSETQ.

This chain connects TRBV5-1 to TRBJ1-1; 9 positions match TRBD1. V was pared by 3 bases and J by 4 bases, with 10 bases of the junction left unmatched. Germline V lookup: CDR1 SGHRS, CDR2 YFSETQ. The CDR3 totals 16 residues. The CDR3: CASSYRQGGLGTEAFF. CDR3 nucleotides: TGCGCCAGCAGCTATAGACAGGGGGGCTTAGGCACTGAAGCTTTCTTT.

The CDR3 coding sequence is TGTGCCAGCAGTGAAGCGCTTCGAGATAATCAGCCCCAGCATTTT. This translates into CASSEALRDNQPQHF. The chain is built from TRBV2 and TRBJ1-5; the D is unclear. The CDR3 spans 15 residues. The germline V gene has CDR1 SNHLY and CDR2 FYNNEI. V lost 0 bases, J lost 4 bases, and 10 bases lay in between.

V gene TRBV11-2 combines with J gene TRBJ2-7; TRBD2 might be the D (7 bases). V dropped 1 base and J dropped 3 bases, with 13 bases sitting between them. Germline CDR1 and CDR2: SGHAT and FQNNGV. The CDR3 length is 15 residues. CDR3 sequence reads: CASSLGPGGHYEQYF. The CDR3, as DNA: TGTGCCAGCAGCTTAGGTCCGGGGGGACACTACGAGCAGTACTTC.

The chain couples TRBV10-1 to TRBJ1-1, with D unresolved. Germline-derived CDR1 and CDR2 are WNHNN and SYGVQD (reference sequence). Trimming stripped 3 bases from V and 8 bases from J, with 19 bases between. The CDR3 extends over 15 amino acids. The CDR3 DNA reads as TGCGCCAGCAGTGACCCTTACGAGTTTGCGGCCGAAGCTTTCTTT. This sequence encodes CASSDPYEFAAEAFF.

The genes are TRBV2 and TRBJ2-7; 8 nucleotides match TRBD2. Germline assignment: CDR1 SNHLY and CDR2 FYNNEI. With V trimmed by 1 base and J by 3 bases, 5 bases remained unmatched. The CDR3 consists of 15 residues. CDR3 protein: CASSEGRGDLYEQYF. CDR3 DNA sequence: TGTGCCAGCAGTGAAGGGCGGGGGGATCTCTACGAGCAGTACTTC.

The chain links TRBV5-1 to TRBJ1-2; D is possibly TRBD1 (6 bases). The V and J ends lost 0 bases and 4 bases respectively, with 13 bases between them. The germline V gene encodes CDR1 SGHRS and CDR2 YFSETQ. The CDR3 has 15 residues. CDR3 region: CASSLAPGAGYGYTF. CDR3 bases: TGCGCCAGCAGCTTGGCCCCAGGGGCAGGCTATGGCTACACCTTC.